The subject of this entry is one T cell receptor (beta chain). Its specificity is unknown. The CDR3 extends over 13 amino acids. Trimming stripped 0 bases from V and 6 bases from J, with 6 bases between. Germline V lookup: CDR1 MGHRA, CDR2 YSYEKL. Only in-frame clones appear in the TCRdb table, and some are missing; sequencing was by immunoSEQ multiplex PCR. The sample shows some 90,000 clones, approximately 87% of them seen only once. The sample is drawn from a study of graft-versus-host responses after intestinal transplantation. The chain recombines TRBV4-1 with TRBJ1-5; D ambiguous. This sequence originates from a human donor who received an intestinal transplant. Sample: unstimulated CD4+ T cells sorted from spleen or lymph node cells, taken before intestinal transplant. CDR3 loop: CASSQEVRQPQHF. The DNA of the CDR3 is TGCGCCAGCAGCCAAGAGGTGCGTCAGCCCCAGCATTTT.